These T cell receptor beta chains were read from a single sample in a study of long-term antiretroviral therapy in people with HIV. The assay was immunoSEQ multiplex PCR, and TCRdb's table has in-frame clones only and misses some. In the table there are about 22,000 clones, 80% to 90% of which are singletons. Sequences were derived from unsorted PBMCs, sampled 0.1 years before starting antiretroviral therapy. The receptor source for this set is a man between 18 and 29 years old with HIV. The CDR3 runs from the conserved cysteine through the conserved F or W. The D gene is left open where the match is weak. For some rows the clone size is stated as once, few or many, or as a class when expanded; others skip it.

d_gene: -; v_gene: TRBV7-9; abundance: -; j_gene: TRBJ2-3; CDR3nt: TGTGCCAGCAGCTTCCTGGACCCAAATACGCAGTATTTT; CDR3aa: CASSFLDPNTQYF
d_gene: -; v_gene: TRBV1; abundance: -; j_gene: TRBJ1-5; CDR3nt: TGCACCAGCAGCCACCCTGACAGGGCCTATCAGCCCCAGCATTTT; CDR3aa: CTSSHPDRAYQPQHF
d_gene: -; v_gene: TRBV2; abundance: -; j_gene: TRBJ1-4; CDR3nt: TGTGCCAGCAGTCGGGGGTCAACTAATGAAAAACTGTTTTTT; CDR3aa: CASSRGSTNEKLFF
d_gene: -; v_gene: TRBV9; abundance: -; j_gene: TRBJ1-6; CDR3nt: TGTGCCAGCAGCGGGGCCTCCTATAATTCACCCCTCCACTTT; CDR3aa: CASSGASYNSPLHF
d_gene: -; v_gene: TRBV21-1; abundance: -; j_gene: TRBJ2-2; CDR3nt: TGTGCCAGCAGCGCAAAGGGAGGTCTAGTCCCCGGGGAGCTGTTTTTT; CDR3aa: CASSAKGGLVPGELFF
d_gene: TRBD2; v_gene: TRBV5-4; abundance: -; j_gene: TRBJ2-5; CDR3nt: TGTGCCAGCAGCCAGCGGACAGGACTAGCGGGACGTGAGACCCAGTACTTC; CDR3aa: CASSQRTGLAGRETQYF
d_gene: -; v_gene: TRBV15; abundance: -; j_gene: TRBJ2-5; CDR3nt: TGTGCCACCAGCAGAGATCCGGGGAAGGCAGAGACCCAGTACTTC; CDR3aa: CATSRDPGKAETQYF
d_gene: -; v_gene: TRBV27; abundance: once; j_gene: TRBJ2-1; CDR3nt: TGTGCCAGCAGTCCCTCCAGCTCCTACAATGAGCAGTTCTTC; CDR3aa: CASSPSSSYNEQFF
d_gene: -; v_gene: TRBV6-1; abundance: once; j_gene: TRBJ2-5; CDR3nt: TGTGCCAGCAGTGAATTGGAGACCCAGTACTTC; CDR3aa: CASSELETQYF
d_gene: TRBD1; v_gene: TRBV7-3; abundance: -; j_gene: TRBJ1-1; CDR3nt: TGTGCCAGCAGCTTAACCCCTTGGCAGGGGGCGGACACTGAAGCTTTCTTT; CDR3aa: CASSLTPWQGADTEAFF
d_gene: TRBD1; v_gene: TRBV10-3; abundance: -; j_gene: TRBJ1-1; CDR3nt: TGTGCCATCAGGGGGCCGGGACAGGCGACGAACACTGAAGCTTTCTTT; CDR3aa: CAIRGPGQATNTEAFF
d_gene: TRBD1; v_gene: TRBV19; abundance: -; j_gene: TRBJ2-7; CDR3nt: TGTGCCAGTAGGATAGTCTCAGGGGGCCACTACGAGCAGTACTTC; CDR3aa: CASRIVSGGHYEQYF
d_gene: TRBD2; v_gene: TRBV7-2; abundance: -; j_gene: TRBJ2-7; CDR3nt: TGTGCCAGCAGCTTCAGTCAGACGGGGGGGGGCGAGCAGTACTTC; CDR3aa: CASSFSQTGGGEQYF
d_gene: -; v_gene: TRBV5-4; abundance: -; j_gene: TRBJ2-5; CDR3nt: TGTGCCAGCAGCTTGGTAGCCGGGGAGACCCAGTACTTC; CDR3aa: CASSLVAGETQYF
d_gene: -; v_gene: TRBV4-1; abundance: -; j_gene: TRBJ2-1; CDR3nt: TGCGCCAGCAGAAGTCTGGGTCAAAATGAGCAGTTCTTC; CDR3aa: CASRSLGQNEQFF
d_gene: TRBD2; v_gene: TRBV7-9; abundance: -; j_gene: TRBJ2-1; CDR3nt: TGTGCCAGCAGCCCGAGTTCCAGCGGGAGTTCGAGTCTTTTTGGTCAGTTCTTC; CDR3aa: CASSPSSSGSSSLFGQFF
d_gene: -; v_gene: TRBV7-2; abundance: -; j_gene: TRBJ1-1; CDR3nt: TGTGCCAGCAGCTTTTTGTCCGGAGGGGGCACTGAAGCTTTCTTT; CDR3aa: CASSFLSGGGTEAFF
d_gene: -; v_gene: TRBV7-8; abundance: -; j_gene: TRBJ2-7; CDR3nt: TGTGCCAGCAGCTCAACTACCGCCTCCTACGAGCAGTACTTC; CDR3aa: CASSSTTASYEQYF
d_gene: TRBD2; v_gene: TRBV11-2; abundance: -; j_gene: TRBJ2-1; CDR3nt: TGTGCCACCTGGGGGCTAGCGGGAGGGAATGAGCAGTTCTTC; CDR3aa: CATWGLAGGNEQFF
d_gene: -; v_gene: TRBV5-1; abundance: -; j_gene: TRBJ2-7; CDR3nt: TGCGCCAGCAGCTTGGACAGCACCTACGAGCAGTACTTC; CDR3aa: CASSLDSTYEQYF
d_gene: TRBD1; v_gene: TRBV7-9; abundance: medium-sized; j_gene: TRBJ1-2; CDR3nt: TGTGCCAGCAGCCCCACAGGGGATGGCTACACCTTC; CDR3aa: CASSPTGDGYTF
d_gene: -; v_gene: TRBV28; abundance: few; j_gene: TRBJ1-1; CDR3nt: TGTGCCAGCAGTTTATTGAGCAGGGATGGCGAAGCTTTCTTT; CDR3aa: CASSLLSRDGEAFF
d_gene: -; v_gene: TRBV28; abundance: -; j_gene: TRBJ1-1; CDR3nt: TGTGCCAGCAGTTCCCCGACAGCGAACACTGAAGCTTTCTTT; CDR3aa: CASSSPTANTEAFF
d_gene: -; v_gene: TRBV6-5; abundance: -; j_gene: TRBJ2-7; CDR3nt: TGTGCCAGCAGCCTGGGAGTGACACGCTACGAGCAGTACTTC; CDR3aa: CASSLGVTRYEQYF
d_gene: -; v_gene: TRBV27; abundance: -; j_gene: TRBJ1-1; CDR3nt: TGTGCCAGCAGCCCCCCCCGACGGACTGAAGCTTTCTTT; CDR3aa: CASSPPRRTEAFF
d_gene: TRBD2; v_gene: TRBV2; abundance: medium-sized; j_gene: TRBJ2-7; CDR3nt: TGTGCCAGCAGGGACGGACTAGAATTGGGGCAGTACTTC; CDR3aa: CASRDGLELGQYF
d_gene: TRBD1; v_gene: TRBV15; abundance: -; j_gene: TRBJ2-3; CDR3nt: TGTGCCACCAGCCCCCTCGACAGGGGGCTAAGTGATACGCAGTATTTT; CDR3aa: CATSPLDRGLSDTQYF
d_gene: -; v_gene: TRBV30; abundance: -; j_gene: TRBJ1-1; CDR3nt: TGTGCCTGGAGTGTATCCCGGAACACTGAAGCTTTCTTT; CDR3aa: CAWSVSRNTEAFF
d_gene: -; v_gene: TRBV27; abundance: medium-sized; j_gene: TRBJ1-1; CDR3nt: TGTGCCAGCAGTTTCCCCGGGAACACTGAAGCTTTCTTT; CDR3aa: CASSFPGNTEAFF
d_gene: TRBD1; v_gene: TRBV30; abundance: -; j_gene: TRBJ1-4; CDR3nt: TGTGCCTGGATGGAACTGGGGGACAGAGTGGTGTTTTTT; CDR3aa: CAWMELGDRVVFF
d_gene: -; v_gene: TRBV29-1; abundance: -; j_gene: TRBJ2-3; CDR3nt: TGCAGCGTTGAGCGGGACCTAATCATACTTACGCAGTATTTT; CDR3aa: CSVERDLIILTQYF
d_gene: -; v_gene: TRBV15; abundance: -; j_gene: TRBJ2-2; CDR3nt: TGTGCCACCAGCAGAGTTAGGGGTAGAATTGGGGAGCTGTTTTTT; CDR3aa: CATSRVRGRIGELFF
d_gene: -; v_gene: TRBV30; abundance: -; j_gene: TRBJ2-2; CDR3nt: TGTGCCTGGAGGAGCTACGGGGAGCTGTTTTTT; CDR3aa: CAWRSYGELFF
d_gene: -; v_gene: TRBV4-1; abundance: -; j_gene: TRBJ1-1; CDR3nt: TGCGCCAGCAGCCAAGACCAGTCGAACACTGAAGCTTTCTTT; CDR3aa: CASSQDQSNTEAFF
d_gene: TRBD1; v_gene: TRBV14; abundance: -; j_gene: TRBJ1-1; CDR3nt: TGTGCCAGCAGCCAAGACGAGAGACGGACAGGGTGGATCACTGAAGCTTTCTTT; CDR3aa: CASSQDERRTGWITEAFF
d_gene: TRBD2; v_gene: TRBV13; abundance: -; j_gene: TRBJ2-7; CDR3nt: TGTGCCAGCAGCTCTATAGCGGGGGACTACGAGCAGTACTTC; CDR3aa: CASSSIAGDYEQYF
d_gene: TRBD2; v_gene: TRBV29-1; abundance: -; j_gene: TRBJ2-1; CDR3nt: TGCAGCGTGATGCCGGGGGGGCATGAGCAGTTCTTC; CDR3aa: CSVMPGGHEQFF
d_gene: TRBD1; v_gene: TRBV5-4; abundance: -; j_gene: TRBJ1-1; CDR3nt: TGTGCCATCCAACAGGGGGCGACTGAAGCTTTCTTT; CDR3aa: CAIQQGATEAFF
d_gene: -; v_gene: TRBV9; abundance: -; j_gene: TRBJ2-3; CDR3nt: TGTGCCAGCAGCGTCGGGGGGCGAGAGGCAGATACGCAGTATTTT; CDR3aa: CASSVGGREADTQYF
d_gene: TRBD2; v_gene: TRBV7-2; abundance: -; j_gene: TRBJ2-7; CDR3nt: TGTGCCAGCAGCCTCCTATCTAGCGGGAGCTCCTACGAGCAGTACTTC; CDR3aa: CASSLLSSGSSYEQYF